The present entry profiles one T cell receptor (beta chain) with its context. Which antigen it targets is not known. Per-nucleotide qualities are absent, and no much larger clonotype sits a single base away. The cysteine opens and the phenylalanine closes a CDR3 of 13 amino acids. Only the CDR3 DNA stays, 39 bases, in frame from base 1. The germline ends are 11 bases apart after V is trimmed by 8 bases and J by 1 base. CDR1 and CDR2 are read off the germline V gene as SGHVS and FQNEAQ. Reading the label with the study, this specimen's time point is: baseline before oral tofacitinib. Peripheral blood and lesional scalp punch biopsies were obtained from patients with alopecia areata. PBMCs were isolated by density centrifugation and stained for CD3, CD4 and CD8, after which CD4+ and CD8+ T cells were sorted on a FACSAria. This sample is drawn from a study of CD8+ T cells in alopecia areata (dated by TCRdb to 2016 to 2019). In terms of the full investigation: The treated patients took part in an open-label pilot trial in which moderate-to-severe alopecia areata was treated with oral tofacitinib at 5 to 10 mg twice daily. Clonality in the scalp was compared among normal scalp (n=4), patchy alopecia areata scalp (n=8), and alopecia totalis/universalis scalp (n=8). The RNA source kit depended on sample type: the PAXgene miRNA kit for fixed scalp, the miRNeasy kit for PBMCs, and the RNeasy kit for mouse skin. Tofacitinib was given for 6 to 18 months, followed by 6 months of follow-up off drug to assess delayed response and recurrence. Scalp tissue and sorted CD4+ and CD8+ peripheral blood T cells from patchy and totalis/universalis alopecia areata patients and from healthy controls were covered by human TCRbeta sequencing. The study used high-throughput TCRbeta sequencing to examine T cell clonal expansion in alopecia areata, in both the C3H/HeJ mouse model and human patients. Biopsies were taken from tofacitinib-treated patients at baseline and again at 4 and 24 weeks into treatment, and several of those patients also had a later scalp biopsy. TCRbeta CDR3 regions were amplified by immunoSEQ multiplex PCR using 35 Vbeta forward and 13 Jbeta reverse primers. Results the study describes overall, beyond this receptor: Unlike mouse skin, which is dominated by gammadelta T cells, normal human skin has resident alphabeta T cells that are also sequenced, and this complicates analysis of the scalp TCR repertoire. Higher clonality and more expanded CD8+ clones were observed in lesional scalp than in normal scalp, particularly in alopecia totalis/universalis, a finding suggestive of antigenic drive. Compared with mice, TCR sequences shared between patients were less clear, possibly partly because of HLA diversity across the patient population.

Library preparation employed the immunoSEQ multiplex PCR assay. For TCR sequencing, RNA was extracted from every sample and reverse transcribed into cDNA to serve as template. SuperScript III was used to make first-strand cDNA, primed with a 2:1 mix of oligo-dT and random hexamers. Amplification bias was assessed with a synthetic immune receptor repertoire, and residual bias was removed computationally. The paper's data handling went like this. After raw reads were preprocessed to remove errors, the CDR3 was defined following IMGT conventions as running from the conserved cysteine to phenylalanine. To get clonality, Shannon entropy was normalized by log2 of the number of productive unique TCRs and the result was subtracted from 1. Whether scalp clones were CD4 or CD8 was inferred by matching scalp TCRbeta sequences against CD4 and CD8 repertoires sorted from blood. TCRdb took this table from immuneACCESS and kept in-frame rearrangements with V and J called. Such tables lack part of the clones; where checked against another copy, unresolved V genes explain under half of the gap, and the rest is unexplained. The D gene and trimming were derived from the DNA, and the V and J assignments and clone size from that table. This sample gives 150,000 to 200,000 clones in total; 50% to 60% of them show up just once. Of the sample, roughly 15% falls within the top ten clones.

The rearrangement combines TRBV7-8 with TRBJ1-1; TRBD1 is perhaps the D gene, given 6 matching bases. The sequence derives from a human donor with alopecia areata. The sample consisted of CD4+ T cells sorted from blood, taken at week 0. The CDR3 has the sequence CASGADRNTEAFF. The DNA sequence reads TGTGCCAGCGGGGCGGACAGGAACACTGAAGCTTTCTTT.